These 4 T cell receptor beta chains came from one sample sequenced in a study of high-grade serous ovarian cancer treatment subgroups (dated by TCRdb to about 2021). Tumor samples were collected prior to definitive surgery or chemotherapy. Libraries were constructed by the immunoSEQ multiplex PCR assay. As stored in TCRdb, this immuneACCESS dataset retains in-frame rearrangements with V and J assigned. A fraction of the clones does not appear; measured against another copy, unresolved V genes explain less than half of the discrepancy, and the remainder lacks a known reason. This sample has about 12,000 clones in its table, and 88% of those were observed once. Approximately 2.9% of the sample rests with the top ten. Sequencing was performed on tumor tissue. All receptors derive from a human donor with high-grade serous ovarian cancer.

The chain uses TRBV7-9 and TRBJ1-5; D not certain. The CDR3 is 13 amino acids. Germline-derived CDR1 and CDR2 are SEHNR and FQNEAQ (reference sequence). The V end lost 5 bases, the J end lost 1 base, and 6 bases lay between the germline ends. The CDR3 DNA follows: TGTGCCAGCAGCGTGGACAGCAATCAGCCCCAGCATTTT. Amino acid sequence: CASSVDSNQPQHF.

The CDR3 region has the DNA TGTGCCAGTAGGACAGGGGGCGCGTCAGGCAATCAGCCCCAGCATTTT. This gives the protein CASRTGGASGNQPQHF. The chain joins TRBV19 to TRBJ1-5, with TRBD1 matching over 10 bases. From germline, CDR1 is LNHDA and CDR2 SQIVND (reference sequence). The length of the CDR3 is 16 residues. The V segment lost 6 bases and the J segment 2 bases; nucleotides outside the gene matches: 7.

The gene calls are TRBV5-4 and TRBJ2-5, with D possibly TRBD2 on 6 matching bases. The germline V gene encodes CDR1 SGHNT and CDR2 YYREEE (reference sequence). The V and J ends lost 0 bases and 2 bases respectively, with 11 bases between them. The CDR3 length is 15 residues. CDR3 sequence: CASSLAGTRQETQYF. DNA for the CDR3: TGTGCCAGCAGCTTGGCCGGGACTCGTCAAGAGACCCAGTACTTC.

V gene TRBV6-6 combines with J gene TRBJ1-1; D unresolved. The CDR3 consists of 12 residues. V was clipped by 7 bases and J by 1 base, with 7 bases between them. Germline V gene data show CDR1 as MNHNY and CDR2 as SVGAGI (reference sequence). The CDR3: CASTIGNTEAFF. CDR3 nucleotides: TGTGCCAGCACCATAGGGAACACTGAAGCTTTCTTT.